This TCR beta chain comes out of a study of T cells after posttransplantation cyclophosphamide. General observations from the study: Later blood repertoires were often dominated by clones from the donor CD8+ memory compartment. Tissue-infiltrating T cells from skin or gut overlapped little with blood T cells. Recipient CMV seropositivity and CMV reactivation strongly tracked TRB clonality.

This clone was observed many times. Its antigen is not known. TCRdb's table, derived via immunoSEQ multiplex PCR, lists solely in-frame clones and lacks some. The sample offers about 25,000 clones and no singletons, the top ten holding approximately 4.7%. Material: PBMCs. This TCR was sampled from a woman in her 50s in good health, CMV-negative, and a related stem cell transplant donor.

The CDR3 DNA is TGTGCCAGCAGCGAGAGGGAGTCCGAGCAGTACTTC. It specifies CASSERESEQYF. The chain has TRBV7-9 and TRBJ2-7; TRBD2 might be the D (5 bases). The length of the CDR3 is 12 residues. Trimming cost V 5 bases and J 6 bases, with 11 bases left between them. CDR1 and CDR2 from the germline V gene are SEHNR and FQNEAQ (reference sequence).